What follows are 18 T cell receptor beta chains derived from one specimen sequenced in a study of T-cell reconstitution after alpha-beta-depleted transplantation in children. This sample's TCRbeta library carried unique molecular identifier barcodes. TCRdb itself ran the PCR reads through MiXCR, one entry per CDR3 protein. The data contain some 830,000 distinct CDR3 sequences, roughly 16% of them singletons. Here the sequenced sample was PBMCs, mostly from graft donor cells, taken 360 days after TCRalphabeta/CD19-depleted stem cell transplant. Source of these receptors: a male patient between 5 and 17 years old who had a stem cell transplant for acute lymphoblastic leukemia, so the T cells may come from the graft donor.

The rearrangement links TRBV7-3 to TRBJ2-7; no firm D call. The V gene lost 3 bases and the J gene lost 0 bases, with 12 bases spanning the gap. This CDR3 has 15 residues. The germline CDR1 and CDR2 sequences are SGHTA and FQGTGA. CDR3 coding DNA: TGTGCCAGCAGCTTGGCCACCCTTGGCTCCTACGAGCAGTACTTC. Translated, it gives CASSLATLGSYEQYF. The full variable domain, rest sourced from reference TRBV7-3 and TRBJ2-7, is GAGVSQTPSNKVTEKGKYVELRCDPISGHTALYWYRQSLGQGPEFLIYFQGTGAADDSGLPNDRFFAVRPEGSVSTLKIQRTERGDSAVYLCASSLATLGSYEQYFGPGTRLTVT.

The chain carries TRBV5-1 and TRBJ2-3; 12 nucleotides line up with TRBD2. Germline trimming cut 2 bases from V and 0 bases from J; bases unmatched to any gene: 4. Germline CDR1 reads SGHRS; CDR2 reads YFSETQ. The CDR3 is 17 amino acids. Here the CDR3 reads CASSFLAGGPSTDTQYF. Written as DNA, the CDR3 is TGCGCCAGCAGCTTCCTAGCGGGAGGGCCTAGCACAGATACGCAGTATTTT. Full variable domain (missing parts from reference TRBV5-1 and TRBJ2-3): KAGVTQTPRYLIKTRGQQVTLSCSPISGHRSVSWYQQTPGQGLQFLFEYFSETQRNKGNFPGRFSGRQFSNSRSEMNVSTLELGDSALYLCASSFLAGGPSTDTQYFGPGTRLTVL.

This chain links TRBV3-1 with TRBJ2-5; D perhaps matches TRBD2 (5 bases). The germline V and J ends were trimmed by 6 bases and 1 base, with 15 bases remaining between them. This CDR3 region has 15 residues. Germline CDR1 and CDR2: LGHDT and YNNKEL (reference sequence). In DNA, the CDR3 is TGTGCCAGCAGTTTCGGACTTCGCCTCCAAGAGACCCAGTACTTC. Its translation is CASSFGLRLQETQYF.

V gene TRBV5-1 combines with J gene TRBJ2-5, with TRBD2 identical over 7 bases. CDR1 and CDR2 (germline): SGHRS, YFSETQ. The V gene end was trimmed by 1 base and the J gene end by 4 bases; junction bases not matched to a gene: 13. There are 17 residues in the CDR3. CDR3 DNA: TGCGCCAGCAGCTTGAAGGTTTCGTCGGGAGGAGGAGAGACCCAGTACTTC. Encoded protein: CASSLKVSSGGGETQYF.

To note about this clonotype: Relative to the germline gene, one junction end is altered; a read error may explain this. The rearrangement joins TRBV20-1 to TRBJ1-3, with TRBD1 as a possible D gene (6 bases). The CDR3 runs to 16 residues. Germline assignment: CDR1 DFQATT and CDR2 SNEGSKA (reference sequence). The CDR3 loop reads CCAREGGPLPGNTIYF. The DNA for the CDR3 is TGCTGTGCTAGAGAGGGGGGTCCCCTCCCCGGAAACACCATATATTTT.

This clonotype showed up just a few times. The chain has TRBV9 and TRBJ2-7; 9 nucleotides agree with TRBD2. The J segment lost 0 bases and the V segment lost 0 bases, leaving 1 base of the junction unmatched. Germline V gives CDR1 SGDLS, CDR2 YYNGEE. This CDR3 has 15 residues. The CDR3 loop reads CASSVGGRASYEQYF. The CDR3 coding sequence is TGTGCCAGCAGCGTAGGCGGGAGGGCCTCCTACGAGCAGTACTTC.

The chain links TRBV20-1 to TRBJ2-7, with 12 positions matching TRBD1. CDR3 length: 12 residues. J was trimmed by 7 bases and V by 6 bases; bases with no gene match: 4. The germline V gene encodes CDR1 DFQATT and CDR2 SNEGSKA (reference sequence). The CDR3 region is CSAGQGASEQYF. The CDR3 DNA reads as TGCAGTGCGGGACAGGGGGCTTCGGAGCAGTACTTC.

This clonotype was detected a few times. The V call is TRBV6-1, the J call TRBJ2-5; D gene ambiguous. V gave up 6 bases and J gave up 4 bases, with 18 bases separating them. The CDR3 is 15 residues long. The germline V gene has CDR1 MNHNS and CDR2 SASEGT. The CDR3 sequence is CASSFATPVLETQYF. The CDR3 DNA sequence: TGTGCCAGCAGCTTCGCGACCCCCGTTTTAGAGACCCAGTACTTC.

The chain joins TRBV20-1 to TRBJ2-3; the D gene is possibly TRBD1 (5 bases). Trimming pared 5 bases from V and 1 base from J, leaving 10 bases between. This CDR3 comprises 13 residues. Germline CDR1 and CDR2: DFQATT and SNEGSKA (reference sequence). This CDR3 is CSAGLGGTDTQYF. The CDR3 DNA reads TGCAGTGCTGGCCTAGGGGGCACAGATACGCAGTATTTT.

This clonotype was seen a few times. The chain links TRBV15 to TRBJ2-3, with D unresolved. The germline gives CDR1 LNHNV, CDR2 YYDKDF (reference sequence). The CDR3 is 15 residues long. Trimming removed 0 bases from V and 4 bases from J, with 11 bases in between. CDR3 DNA sequence: TGTGCCACCAGCAGAGATCCCAGTTTCGCAGATACGCAGTATTTT. Its protein is CATSRDPSFADTQYF. Full variable domain (missing parts from reference TRBV15 and TRBJ2-3): DAMVIQNPRYQVTQFGKPVTLSCSQTLNHNVMYWYQQKSSQAPKLLFHYYDKDFNNEADTPDNFQSRRPNTSFCFLDIRSPGLGDTAMYLCATSRDPSFADTQYFGPGTRLTVL.

The V and J genes are TRBV5-6 and TRBJ2-1; the match to TRBD2 covers 11 bases. There are 12 residues in the CDR3. Germline V gives CDR1 SGHDT, CDR2 YYEEEE. The V and J ends lost 5 bases and 14 bases, in that order; junction bases with no gene match: 6. The CDR3 spells CASSFSGRAKFF. The CDR3 DNA follows: TGTGCCAGCAGTTTTAGCGGGAGGGCTAAGTTCTTC.

J is TRBJ1-2 and V is TRBV4-1; weak D call: TRBD1 (5 bases). Germline lookup yields CDR1 MGHRA and CDR2 YSYEKL. The CDR3 totals 19 residues. V was trimmed by 4 bases and J by 1 base, leaving 25 bases between them. In DNA, the CDR3 is TGCGCCAGCAGCCCCTCCCAAAGGGACGCGATTTCCTTTAACTATGGCTACACCTTC. Translated, it gives CASSPSQRDAISFNYGYTF.

Comments on this clonotype: A much larger clone is a single base away; this may be a read error. V usage is TRBV5-1 and J usage is TRBJ2-7; 11 nucleotides line up with TRBD2. The CDR3 has 16 residues. Germline assignment: CDR1 SGHRS and CDR2 YFSETQ. The trim removed 4 bases at V and 3 bases at J, leaving 9 bases unmatched. The CDR3 here is CASSPKPSGRYYEQYF. CDR3 sequence (DNA): TGCGCCAGCAGCCCGAAGCCTAGCGGGAGGTACTACGAGCAGTACTTC.

There are a few counts of this clonotype. This chain links TRBV28 with TRBJ2-5, with unresolved D. The CDR3 is made up of 14 amino acids. The V end lost 2 bases, the J end lost 5 bases, and 12 bases lay between the germline ends. Germline assignment: CDR1 MDHEN and CDR2 SYDVKM. CDR3 sequence reads: CASSLGHPRETQYF. DNA for the CDR3: TGTGCCAGCAGTTTAGGCCATCCACGGGAGACCCAGTACTTC.

This sequence joins TRBV7-6 and TRBJ2-7; 8 bases match TRBD1. The CDR3 loop spans 16 amino acids. V shed 1 base and J 3 bases; nucleotides not matched to a gene: 8. The germline V gene encodes CDR1 SGHVS and CDR2 FNYEAQ. This chain's CDR3 is CASSLDLRTGYYEQYF. In nucleotides, the CDR3 is TGTGCCAGCAGCTTAGATCTCCGGACAGGGTACTACGAGCAGTACTTC.

The chain recombines TRBV4-1 with TRBJ2-4, with D perhaps TRBD2 (5 bases). Germline lookup yields CDR1 MGHRA and CDR2 YSYEKL. The CDR3 runs 15 residues. The V end was cut by 1 base, the J end by 7 bases, with 14 bases between. CDR3 protein: CASSQGERKWNIQYF. DNA for the CDR3: TGCGCCAGCAGCCAAGGGGAGCGGAAATGGAACATTCAGTACTTC.

There are a few counts of this clonotype. The chain couples TRBV11-2 to TRBJ1-5; D call uncertain. The V and J ends lost 5 bases and 6 bases respectively, with 11 bases between them. Looked up from germline, CDR1 is SGHAT and CDR2 is FQNNGV. The CDR3 runs to 13 residues. The DNA for the CDR3 is TGTGCCAGCAGCGTCGGACTCGGTCAGCCCCAGCATTTT. Protein product: CASSVGLGQPQHF. The whole variable domain, remainder taken from reference TRBV11-2 and TRBJ1-5, is EAGVAQSPRYKIIEKRQSVAFWCNPISGHATLYWYQQILGQGPKLLIQFQNNGVVDDSQLPKDRFSAERLKGVDSTLKIQPAKLEDSAVYLCASSVGLGQPQHFGDGTRLSIL.

Only a few counts were recorded for this clonotype. CDR3 in amino acids: CASSQLGGMSYNEQFF. Written as DNA, the CDR3 is TGCGCCAGCAGCCAACTAGGCGGCATGTCCTACAATGAGCAGTTCTTC. The V gene is TRBV4-1, the J gene TRBJ2-1, with D hard to call. V lost 2 bases, J lost 1 base, and 12 bases lay in between. CDR3 size: 16 residues. CDR1 and CDR2 from the germline V gene are MGHRA and YSYEKL.